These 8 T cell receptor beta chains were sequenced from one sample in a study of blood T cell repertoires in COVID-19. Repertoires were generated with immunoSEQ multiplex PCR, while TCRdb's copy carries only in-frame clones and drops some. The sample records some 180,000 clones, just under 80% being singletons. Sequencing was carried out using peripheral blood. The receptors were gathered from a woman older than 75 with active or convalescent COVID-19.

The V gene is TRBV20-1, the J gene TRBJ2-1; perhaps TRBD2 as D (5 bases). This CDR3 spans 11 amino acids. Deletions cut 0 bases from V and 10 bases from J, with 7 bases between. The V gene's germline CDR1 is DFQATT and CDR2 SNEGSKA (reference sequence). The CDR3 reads CSARDRREQFF. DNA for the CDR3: TGCAGTGCTAGAGATCGGAGGGAGCAGTTCTTC.

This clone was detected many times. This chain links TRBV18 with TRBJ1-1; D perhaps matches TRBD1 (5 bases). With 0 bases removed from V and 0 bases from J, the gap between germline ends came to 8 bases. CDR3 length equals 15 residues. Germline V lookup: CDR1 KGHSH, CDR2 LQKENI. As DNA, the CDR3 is TGTGCCAGCTCACCACCCTCGGGGGTGAACACTGAAGCTTTCTTT. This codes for CASSPPSGVNTEAFF.

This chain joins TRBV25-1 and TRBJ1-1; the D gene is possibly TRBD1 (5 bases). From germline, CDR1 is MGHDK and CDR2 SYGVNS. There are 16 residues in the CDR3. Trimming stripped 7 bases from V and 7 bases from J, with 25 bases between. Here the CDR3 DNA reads TGTGCCAGCATAGAAAGGGGTGCGCGCGGACGAGGTGAAGCTTTCTTT. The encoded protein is CASIERGARGRGEAFF.

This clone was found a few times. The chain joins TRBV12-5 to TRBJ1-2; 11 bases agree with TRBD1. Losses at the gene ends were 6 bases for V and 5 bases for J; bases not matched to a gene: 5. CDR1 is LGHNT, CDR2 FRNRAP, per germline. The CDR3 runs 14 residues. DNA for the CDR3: TGTGCTAGTGGCCCGGGACAGGGGGAATATGGCTACACCTTC. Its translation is CASGPGQGEYGYTF.

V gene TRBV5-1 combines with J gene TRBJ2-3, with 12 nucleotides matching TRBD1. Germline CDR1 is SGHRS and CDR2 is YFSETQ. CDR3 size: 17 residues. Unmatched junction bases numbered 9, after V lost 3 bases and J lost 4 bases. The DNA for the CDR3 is TGCGCCAGCAGCTCCGGGACAGGGGGCGGGATGGCAGATACGCAGTATTTT. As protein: CASSSGTGGGMADTQYF. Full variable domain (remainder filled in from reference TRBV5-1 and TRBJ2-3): KAGVTQTPRYLIKTRGQQVTLSCSPISGHRSVSWYQQTPGQGLQFLFEYFSETQRNKGNFPGRFSGRQFSNSRSEMNVSTLELGDSALYLCASSSGTGGGMADTQYFGPGTRLTVL.

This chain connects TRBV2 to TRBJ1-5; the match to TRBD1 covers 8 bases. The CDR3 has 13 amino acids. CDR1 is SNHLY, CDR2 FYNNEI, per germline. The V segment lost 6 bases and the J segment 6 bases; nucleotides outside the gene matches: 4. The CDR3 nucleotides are TGTGCCAGCAGCAGACAGGGGAGTCAGCCCCAGCATTTT. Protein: CASSRQGSQPQHF.

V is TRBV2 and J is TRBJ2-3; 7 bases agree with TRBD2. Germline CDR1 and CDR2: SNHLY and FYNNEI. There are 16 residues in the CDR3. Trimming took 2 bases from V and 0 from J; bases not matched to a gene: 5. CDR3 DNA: TGTGCCAGCAGTGAATTCCAGCGGGGAAGCACAGATACGCAGTATTTT. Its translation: CASSEFQRGSTDTQYF.

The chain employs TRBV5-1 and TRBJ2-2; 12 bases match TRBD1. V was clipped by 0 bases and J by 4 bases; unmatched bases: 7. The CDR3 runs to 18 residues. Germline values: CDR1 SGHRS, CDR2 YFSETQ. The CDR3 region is CASSLEGTGGGGTGELFF. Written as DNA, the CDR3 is TGCGCCAGCAGCTTGGAAGGGACAGGGGGCGGCGGCACCGGGGAGCTGTTTTTT.